This entry is about one T cell receptor (beta chain). The antigen it binds to is not known. Base qualities are not provided; no much larger clone lies one nucleotide away. The instrument given in TCRdb is Illumina HiSeq 1500. In-frame beta chains were kept once TCRdb had trimmed the public reads at Q25 with fastp and called clones with MiXCR. Rows are unified per CDR3 protein, each entry keeping the most common DNA and genes. A total of 570,000 or so distinct CDR3 sequences appear in this sample, about 39% of them only once. The ten largest clonotypes hold roughly 50% of the sample. The treatment or condition label here, explained by the study, means: in vitro stimulation with specific CMV peptide epitopes to enrich CMV-specific T cells. This sample is drawn from a study of T cell repertoires in cytomegalovirus infection (dated by TCRdb to 2018 to 2020). For the wider study: The peptide stimulations were aimed at well-studied HLA-B-restricted epitopes as well as recently identified HLA-C-restricted CMV epitopes, whose presentation resists viral immunomodulation. Donor HLA type was relevant to the analysis, because carriage of CMV infection together with the matching HLA type was indicated by public TCR beta signatures. Here is what the overall study found, with its caveats: The ex vivo response was dominated by HLA-C-restricted CMV-specific TCR beta clonotypes, which also provided the single most frequent clonotype in two of eight donors. Cumulative frequency of public TCR beta family members discriminated carriers of CMV infection plus the relevant HLA type in this cohort and an independent 352-donor cohort.

The sequence was collected from a human donor in good health (CMV status not recorded). Some clones in this sample may be carry-over from other donors' samples. The specimen was cultured PBMCs, collected from culture after CMV antigen stimulation.

The CDR3 protein sequence reads: CASSLDQQSTDTQYF. The nucleotides read TGTGCCAGCAGCTTGGACCAGCAGAGCACAGATACGCAGTATTTT. The sequence is built from TRBV11-2 and TRBJ2-3, with the D gene call left open. Deletion took 3 bases off V and 0 bases off J, with a span of 10 bases between the germline ends. Based on the germline V gene, the CDR1 and CDR2 sequences are SGHAT and FQNNGV. The cysteine opens and the phenylalanine closes a CDR3 of 15 amino acids. The kept DNA is CDR3 alone, 45 bases in frame from the first base.